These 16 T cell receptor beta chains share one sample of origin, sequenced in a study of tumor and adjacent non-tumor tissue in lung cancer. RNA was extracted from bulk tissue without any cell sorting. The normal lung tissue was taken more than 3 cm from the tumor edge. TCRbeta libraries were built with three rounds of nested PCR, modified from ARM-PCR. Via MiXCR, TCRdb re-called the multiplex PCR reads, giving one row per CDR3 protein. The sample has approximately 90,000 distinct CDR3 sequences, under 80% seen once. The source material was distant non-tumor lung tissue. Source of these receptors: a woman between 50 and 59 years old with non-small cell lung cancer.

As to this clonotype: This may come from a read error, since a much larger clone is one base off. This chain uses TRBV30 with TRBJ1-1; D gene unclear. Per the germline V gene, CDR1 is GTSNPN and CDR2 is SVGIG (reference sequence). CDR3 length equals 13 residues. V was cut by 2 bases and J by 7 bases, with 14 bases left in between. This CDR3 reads CAWSIRPTLEAFF. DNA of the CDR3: TGTGCCTGGAGTATTAGGCCCACCCTTGAAGCTTTCTTT.

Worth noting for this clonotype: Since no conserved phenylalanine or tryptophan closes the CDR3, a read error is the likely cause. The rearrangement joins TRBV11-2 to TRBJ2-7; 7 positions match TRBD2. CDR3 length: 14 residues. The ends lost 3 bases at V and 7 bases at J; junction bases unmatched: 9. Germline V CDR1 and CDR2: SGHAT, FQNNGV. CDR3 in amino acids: CASSLSGNTKEQYL. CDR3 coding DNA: TGTGCCAGCAGCTTGAGCGGGAATACCAAAGAGCAGTACTTA.

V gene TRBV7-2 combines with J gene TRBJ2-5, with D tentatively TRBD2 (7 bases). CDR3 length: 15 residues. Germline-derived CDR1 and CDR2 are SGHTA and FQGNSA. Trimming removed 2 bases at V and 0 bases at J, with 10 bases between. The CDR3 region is CASSLWGGDQETQYF. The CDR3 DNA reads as TGTGCCAGCAGCTTATGGGGGGGCGACCAAGAGACCCAGTACTTC.

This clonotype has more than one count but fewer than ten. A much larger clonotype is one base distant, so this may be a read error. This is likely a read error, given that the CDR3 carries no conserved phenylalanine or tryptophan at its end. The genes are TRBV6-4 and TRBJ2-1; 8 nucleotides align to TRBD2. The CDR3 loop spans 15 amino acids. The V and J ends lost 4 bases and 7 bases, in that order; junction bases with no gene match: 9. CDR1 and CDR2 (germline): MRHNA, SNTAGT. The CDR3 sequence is CASSGNSGNLNEQFL. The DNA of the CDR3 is TGTGCCAGCAGTGGTAATAGCGGGAATCTAAATGAGCAGTTCTTA.

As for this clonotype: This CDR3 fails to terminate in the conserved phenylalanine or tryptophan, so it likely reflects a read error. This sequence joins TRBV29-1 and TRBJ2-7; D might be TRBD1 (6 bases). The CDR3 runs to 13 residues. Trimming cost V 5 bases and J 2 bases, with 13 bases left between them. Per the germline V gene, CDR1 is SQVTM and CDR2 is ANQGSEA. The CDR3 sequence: CSVTGTSPYEQYL. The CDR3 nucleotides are TGCAGCGTTACAGGGACAAGCCCCTACGAGCAGTACCTC.

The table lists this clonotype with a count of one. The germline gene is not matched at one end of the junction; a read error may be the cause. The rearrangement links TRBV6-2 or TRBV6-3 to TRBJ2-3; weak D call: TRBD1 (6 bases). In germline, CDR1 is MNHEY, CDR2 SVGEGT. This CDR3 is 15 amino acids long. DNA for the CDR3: TGTGCCAGCAGTTACGGTCCCGGGGACACATATACGCAATATTTT. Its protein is CASSYGPGDTYTQYF.

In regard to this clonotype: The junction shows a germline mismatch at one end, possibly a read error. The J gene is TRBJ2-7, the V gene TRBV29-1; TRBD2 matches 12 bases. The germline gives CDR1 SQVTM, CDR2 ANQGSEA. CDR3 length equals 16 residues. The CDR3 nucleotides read TGCATCGTTGAAGCCCCTAGCGGGAGGGCCCCCTACGAGCAGTATTTC. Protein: CIVEAPSGRAPYEQYF.

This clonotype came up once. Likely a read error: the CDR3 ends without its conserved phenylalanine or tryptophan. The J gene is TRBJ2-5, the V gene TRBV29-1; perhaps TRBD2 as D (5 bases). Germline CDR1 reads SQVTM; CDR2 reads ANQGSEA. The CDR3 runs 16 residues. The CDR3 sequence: CSVEGGGVPRDETQYL. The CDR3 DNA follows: TGCAGCGTCGAAGGAGGTGGAGTGCCCCGAGATGAGACCCAGTACTTA.

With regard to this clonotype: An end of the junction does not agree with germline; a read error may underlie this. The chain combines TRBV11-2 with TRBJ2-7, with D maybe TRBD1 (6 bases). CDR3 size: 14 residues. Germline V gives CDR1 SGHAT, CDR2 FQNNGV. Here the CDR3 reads CDSSLTDSACEQYF. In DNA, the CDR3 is TGTGACAGCAGCCTGACGGACAGTGCCTGCGAGCAGTACTTC.

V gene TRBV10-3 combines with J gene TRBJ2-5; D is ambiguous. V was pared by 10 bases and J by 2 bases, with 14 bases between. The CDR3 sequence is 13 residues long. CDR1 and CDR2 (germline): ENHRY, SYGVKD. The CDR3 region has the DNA TGTGCCACCGCATCTAGTGGACAAGAGACCCAGTACTTC. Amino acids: CATASSGQETQYF.

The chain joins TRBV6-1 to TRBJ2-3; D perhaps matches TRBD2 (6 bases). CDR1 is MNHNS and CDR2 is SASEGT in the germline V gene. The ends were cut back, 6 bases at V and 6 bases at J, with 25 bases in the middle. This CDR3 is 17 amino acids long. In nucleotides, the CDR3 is TGTGCCAGCAGGCTATTTCTAGCGAGAGGACGAGGGGATACGCAGTATTTT. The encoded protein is CASRLFLARGRGDTQYF.

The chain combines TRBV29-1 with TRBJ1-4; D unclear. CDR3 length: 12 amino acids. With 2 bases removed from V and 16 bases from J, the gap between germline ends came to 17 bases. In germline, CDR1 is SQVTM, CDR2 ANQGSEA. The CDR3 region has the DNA TGCAGCGTTGAACACCGTGGGGAAAGACAGTTTTTT. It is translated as CSVEHRGERQFF. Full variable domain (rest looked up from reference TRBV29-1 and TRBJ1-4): SAVISQKPSRDICQRGTSLTIQCQVDSQVTMMFWYRQQPGQSLTLIATANQGSEATYESGFVIDKFPISRPNLTFSTLTVSNMSPEDSSIYLCSVEHRGERQFFGSGTQLSVL.

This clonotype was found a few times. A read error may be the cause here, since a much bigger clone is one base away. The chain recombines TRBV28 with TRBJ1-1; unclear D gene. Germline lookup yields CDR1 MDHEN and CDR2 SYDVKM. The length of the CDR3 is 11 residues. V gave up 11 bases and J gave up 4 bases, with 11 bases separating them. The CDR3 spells CAGQRATEAFF. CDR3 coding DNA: TGTGCCGGCCAGAGGGCCACTGAAGCTTTCTTT. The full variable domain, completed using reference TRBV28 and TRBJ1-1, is DVKVTQSSRYLVKRTGEKVFLECVQDMDHENMFWYRQDPGLGLRLIYFSYDVKMKEKGDIPEGYSVSREKKERFSLILESASTNQTSMYLCAGQRATEAFFGQGTRLTVV.

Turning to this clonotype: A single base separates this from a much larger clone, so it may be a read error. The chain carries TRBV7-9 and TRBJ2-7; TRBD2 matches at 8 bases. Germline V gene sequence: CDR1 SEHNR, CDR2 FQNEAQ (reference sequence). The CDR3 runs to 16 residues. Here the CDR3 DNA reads TGTGCCAGCAGCCACCTTGGGGGACTAGTCTCCTACGAGCAGTGCTTC. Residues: CASSHLGGLVSYEQCF.

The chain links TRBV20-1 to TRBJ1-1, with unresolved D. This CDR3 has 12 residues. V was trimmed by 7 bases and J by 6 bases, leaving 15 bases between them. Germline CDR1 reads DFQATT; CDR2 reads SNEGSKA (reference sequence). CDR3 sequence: CSGKWIGAEAFF. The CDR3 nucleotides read TGCAGTGGTAAGTGGATCGGCGCTGAAGCTTTCTTT.

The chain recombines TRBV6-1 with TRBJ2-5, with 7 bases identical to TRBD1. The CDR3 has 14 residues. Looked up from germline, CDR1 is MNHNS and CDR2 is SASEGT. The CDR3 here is CVSGATGDQETQYF. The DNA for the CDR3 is TGTGTCAGTGGAGCTACAGGGGATCAAGAGACCCAGTACTTC.